This T cell receptor beta chain was profiled in a study of CD8 T cells in Susac syndrome. Per germline, CDR1 MNHEY and CDR2 SVGEGT. After removal of 6 bases from V and 3 bases from J, the junction contained 10 bases not matched to a gene. The length of the CDR3 is 15 residues. The authors reverse transcribed roughly 0.5 to 1 ug RNA with random hexamers. One entry per CDR3 protein results from TCRdb running MiXCR on the immunoSEQ multiplex PCR reads. The repertoire holds about 160,000 distinct CDR3 sequences, approximately 93% seen once, with about 0.09% in the top ten. This chain links TRBV6-2 or TRBV6-3 with TRBJ1-2, with 7 bases matching TRBD1. Sequencing was performed on CD4+ T cells from PBMCs. The source of this sequence is a human donor with multiple sclerosis. CDR3 loop: CASSPQDRLDYGYTF. Written as DNA, the CDR3 is TGTGCCAGCAGCCCTCAGGACAGGCTTGACTATGGCTACACCTTC.